These T cell receptor beta chains were read from a single sample in a study of blood T cell repertoires in COVID-19. Measured with immunoSEQ multiplex PCR; TCRdb has only the in-frame clones, and not every one. The sample lists 250,000 to 350,000 clones; just under 85% were seen once. The sample comprised peripheral blood. The source is a woman between 50 and 59 years old with active or convalescent COVID-19. The CDR3 runs from the conserved cysteine through the conserved F or W. Fields, in order: clone size, V gene, J gene, D gene, CDR3 protein, CDR3 DNA. A D gene is named only where the DNA matches it firmly. The size entry is marked missing in some rows and otherwise reads once, few, many or a size class.

NA	TRBV30	TRBJ2-7	NA	CAGNYWPFQYF	TGTGCCGGGAACTATTGGCCGTTCCAGTACTTC
NA	TRBV7-2	TRBJ1-1	NA	CASSGRDNHERNEAFF	TGTGCCAGCAGCGGCCGGGACAACCACGAGAGGAATGAAGCTTTCTTT
NA	TRBV7-2	TRBJ1-2	NA	CASSSSAGFSGYTF	TGTGCCAGCAGCTCCAGTGCAGGGTTTTCGGGCTACACCTTC
NA	TRBV2	TRBJ2-3	TRBD1	CASSLGGQGTDTQYF	TGTGCCAGCAGCCTCGGCGGACAGGGCACAGATACGCAGTATTTT
NA	TRBV5-4	TRBJ2-1	TRBD2	CASSTSGSRNEQFF	TGTGCCAGCAGCACTAGCGGGAGTAGGAATGAGCAGTTCTTC
NA	TRBV6-1	TRBJ2-7	TRBD2	CASSEIGLGLRLYEQYF	TGTGCCAGCAGTGAAATCGGACTAGGGTTGAGGCTATACGAGCAGTACTTC
NA	TRBV7-2	TRBJ2-3	NA	CASSFTEGGTDTQYF	TGTGCCAGCAGCTTCACCGAGGGTGGCACAGATACGCAGTATTTT
NA	TRBV9	TRBJ2-1	TRBD2	CASSTSGLAGGIEQFF	TGTGCCAGCAGCACAAGTGGACTAGCGGGAGGGATCGAGCAGTTCTTC
NA	TRBV5-1	TRBJ1-3	NA	CASSYSLGGNTIYF	TGCGCCAGCAGCTACAGCCTTGGTGGAAACACCATATATTTT
NA	TRBV7-9	TRBJ1-6	NA	CASSFQGPHNSPLHF	TGTGCCAGCAGTTTCCAGGGGCCCCATAATTCACCCCTCCACTTT
NA	TRBV28	TRBJ1-2	TRBD1	CASTKGGGYGYTF	TGTGCCAGCACCAAAGGGGGCGGGTATGGCTACACCTTC
NA	TRBV6-4	TRBJ2-2	TRBD2	CASRIQAGDDTKTNTGELFF	TGTGCCAGCAGGATCCAAGCGGGAGACGACACCAAAACGAACACCGGGGAGCTGTTTTTT
NA	TRBV27	TRBJ1-1	NA	CASSLSGVPEAFF	TGTGCCAGCAGTTTATCAGGGGTCCCTGAAGCTTTCTTT
once	TRBV27	TRBJ2-7	NA	CASSTRRASYEQYF	TGTGCCAGCAGTACCCGGCGGGCCTCCTACGAGCAGTACTTC
few	TRBV19	TRBJ1-5	NA	CASSPGGQPQHF	TGTGCCAGTAGTCCCGGGGGGCAGCCCCAGCATTTT
NA	TRBV6-1	TRBJ1-2	NA	CASSEAGGGGYGYTF	TGTGCCAGCAGTGAAGCAGGTGGGGGCGGCTATGGCTACACCTTC
once	TRBV19	TRBJ1-2	NA	CASSFRAYGYTF	TGTGCCAGTAGTTTCCGAGCCTATGGCTACACCTTC
once	TRBV2	TRBJ1-1	NA	CASSERQRLEAFF	TGTGCCAGCAGTGAAAGGCAGCGTCTTGAAGCTTTCTTT
NA	TRBV9	TRBJ1-2	NA	CASSVVGALGYGYTF	TGTGCCAGCAGCGTAGTTGGAGCCCTAGGCTATGGCTACACCTTC
NA	TRBV10-3	TRBJ2-5	TRBD2	CAISESMRAGGQETQYF	TGTGCCATCAGTGAGTCTATGCGGGCGGGAGGCCAAGAGACCCAGTACTTC
NA	TRBV2	TRBJ2-7	TRBD1	CASSYTGDEQYF	TGTGCCAGCAGTTATACAGGGGACGAGCAGTACTTC
NA	TRBV27	TRBJ1-5	NA	CASSLNGGSDQPQHF	TGTGCCAGCAGTTTAAATGGAGGGTCCGACCAGCCCCAGCATTTT
once	TRBV24-1	TRBJ2-3	TRBD2	CATSDPAPTSGRKDTQYF	TGTGCCACCAGTGATCCTGCTCCGACTAGCGGGAGGAAAGATACGCAGTATTTT
NA	TRBV6-5	TRBJ2-1	TRBD2	CASTHGLAAGEQFF	TGTGCCAGCACCCACGGACTAGCGGCGGGGGAGCAGTTCTTC
NA	TRBV27	TRBJ1-4	NA	CASSSVGGEEKLFF	TGTGCCAGCAGTTCGGTTGGGGGGGAGGAAAAACTGTTTTTT
once	TRBV6-6	TRBJ2-5	NA	CASIPRDQETQYF	TGTGCCTCAATCCCGAGGGACCAAGAGACCCAGTACTTC
once	TRBV29-1	TRBJ2-3	NA	CSVGNQASTDTQYF	TGCAGCGTTGGAAATCAGGCCAGCACAGATACGCAGTATTTT
NA	TRBV4-1	TRBJ2-1	NA	CASRGSSYNEQFF	TGCGCCAGCCGGGGGAGCTCCTACAATGAGCAGTTCTTC
NA	TRBV5-1	TRBJ2-1	NA	CASSPRSYNEQFF	TGCGCCAGCAGCCCGAGGTCATACAATGAGCAGTTCTTC
NA	TRBV24-1	TRBJ2-3	NA	CATSVIQGGTDTQYF	TGTGCCACCAGTGTTATACAGGGCGGCACAGATACGCAGTATTTT
NA	TRBV27	TRBJ1-5	TRBD1	CASSRQGGQPQHF	TGTGCCAGCAGTAGACAGGGGGGTCAGCCCCAGCATTTT
NA	TRBV18	TRBJ1-2	TRBD1	CASSPLPLGNGAGGYYGYTF	TGTGCCAGCTCACCACTCCCCCTCGGTAATGGTGCAGGGGGCTACTATGGCTACACCTTC
NA	TRBV24-1	TRBJ1-2	TRBD1	CATWDSLYGYTF	TGTGCCACCTGGGACAGTCTCTATGGCTACACCTTC
NA	TRBV29-1	TRBJ2-7	TRBD1	CSALKTGAISYEQYF	TGCAGCGCGCTAAAGACAGGGGCCATCTCCTACGAGCAGTACTTC
NA	TRBV6-5	TRBJ1-3	NA	CASTTPRAAGNTIYF	TGTGCCAGCACCACCCCCCGTGCGGCCGGAAACACCATATATTTT